Below are 15 T cell receptor beta chains sequenced from a single sample in a study of shared T cell receptors in the human thymus (dated by TCRdb to the early 2020s). Libraries were constructed by the immunoSEQ multiplex PCR assay. TCRdb mirrors the immuneACCESS table, restricted to in-frame sequences. Some clones are absent from its copies; in checked studies, under half trace to an unresolved V gene, and the reason for the others is unknown. The sample includes some 760,000 clones, with 70% to 90% observed a single time. More than 0.008% of the sample comes from the top ten. These sequences were also reported in another study, on human thymus T cells.

Sequencing was performed on thymocytes. The receptor set was obtained from a girl under two years old with a congenital heart defect. Donor details come from another sample of the same person, matched by shared clones.

The rearrangement uses TRBV6-5 and TRBJ2-1; 10 nucleotides align to TRBD1. The junction had 6 bases not matched to a gene; V was cut back by 4 bases and J by 9 bases. The length of the CDR3 is 14 residues. Germline lookup yields CDR1 MNHEY and CDR2 SVGAGI. CDR3 in amino acids: CASSWGQGQVEQFF. For the CDR3, the DNA is TGTGCCAGCAGTTGGGGACAGGGGCAGGTTGAGCAGTTCTTC.

The V call is TRBV27, the J call TRBJ1-1, with unresolved D. The V end was cut by 4 bases, the J end by 0 bases, with 12 bases between. The CDR3 runs to 15 residues. Germline assignment: CDR1 MNHEY and CDR2 SMNVEV (reference sequence). The CDR3 nucleotides read TGTGCCAGCAGTTCGCTAGGCGGATTGAACACTGAAGCTTTCTTT. Its protein product is CASSSLGGLNTEAFF.

This chain joins TRBV5-6 and TRBJ1-6; D gene uncertain. Per the germline V gene, CDR1 is SGHDT and CDR2 is YYEEEE. The CDR3 spans 16 residues. The germline V and J ends were trimmed by 3 bases and 0 bases, with 10 bases remaining between them. The CDR3 is CASSSLTSSYNSPLHF. Here the CDR3 DNA reads TGTGCCAGCAGCTCTCTTACCAGCTCCTATAATTCACCCCTCCACTTT.

The rearrangement uses TRBV7-2 and TRBJ2-1, with a weak D call TRBD1 (6 bases). CDR1 SGHTA and CDR2 FQGNSA come from the germline V gene. V was cut by 5 bases and J by 8 bases, with 19 bases left in between. CDR3 length: 15 amino acids. CDR3 in amino acids: CASSQQGSWGYEQFF. CDR3 DNA: TGTGCCAGCAGCCAACAGGGTTCGTGGGGCTATGAGCAGTTCTTC.

The chain has TRBV7-6 and TRBJ1-1, with D perhaps TRBD1 (6 bases). The CDR3 covers 13 residues. Germline CDR1 and CDR2: SGHVS and FNYEAQ. Trimming left V 6 bases short and J 2 bases short, with 10 bases between. The CDR3 spells CASRYRVNTEAFF. The CDR3 region has the DNA TGTGCCAGCAGATACAGGGTAAACACTGAAGCTTTCTTT.

This clone was seen once. The genes are TRBV6-1 and TRBJ1-2, with 7 bases aligning to TRBD1. The germline gives CDR1 MNHNS, CDR2 SASEGT. The CDR3 has 17 amino acids. With V trimmed by 4 bases and J by 0 bases, 11 bases remained unmatched. The CDR3 is CASSARLWDRTNYGYTF. The CDR3 DNA follows: TGTGCCAGCAGTGCGAGGTTGTGGGACAGAACTAACTATGGCTACACCTTC.

The V and J genes are TRBV10-1 and TRBJ2-3, with D unresolved. The CDR3 contains 18 residues. Trimming pared 0 bases from V and 9 bases from J, leaving 25 bases between. Germline V gene sequence: CDR1 WNHNN, CDR2 SYGVQD (reference sequence). The CDR3 bases are TGCGCCAGCAGTGAGTCGAGGCGTGGTCGGCGTATTCTCTCGACGCAGTATTTT. Amino acids: CASSESRRGRRILSTQYF.

In the case of this clone: A junction end diverges from the germline sequence, so it may reflect a read error. Within the sample, other DNA sequences also encode this same CDR3. J is TRBJ2-7 and V is TRBV7-2; maybe TRBD1 (6 bases). The CDR3 is 16 amino acids. Per the germline V gene, CDR1 is SGHTA and CDR2 is FQGNSA. The CDR3 DNA sequence: TGTGCTAGCAGCTCCAAGGAGGCAGGGGCACACTACGAGCAGTACTTC. Its protein is CASSSKEAGAHYEQYF.

The chain is built from TRBV6-6 and TRBJ1-2; the D is unclear. CDR3 length: 13 amino acids. V lost 2 bases to trimming and J lost 10 bases, with 14 bases between them. Germline V lookup: CDR1 MNHNY, CDR2 SVGAGI (reference sequence). The CDR3: CASSYGVASPYTF. Here the CDR3 DNA reads TGTGCCAGCAGTTACGGCGTAGCGTCACCCTACACCTTC.

This clone was seen more than once but under ten times. V gene TRBV19 combines with J gene TRBJ2-7, with 11 nucleotides matching TRBD1. V lost 5 bases and J lost 6; bases outside the gene matches: 3. The germline gives CDR1 LNHDA, CDR2 SQIVND (reference sequence). CDR3 length: 13 amino acids. CDR3 loop: CASSLGTGGEQYF. In nucleotides, the CDR3 is TGTGCCAGTAGTCTCGGGACAGGGGGCGAGCAGTACTTC.

The rearrangement uses TRBV5-5 and TRBJ1-2, with D perhaps TRBD1 (6 bases). This CDR3 has 16 residues. V lost 6 bases and J lost 4, with 22 bases in between. Germline V lookup: CDR1 SGHKS, CDR2 YYEKEE (reference sequence). Here the CDR3 reads CASTETAQTGRYGYTF. The CDR3 DNA is TGTGCCAGCACCGAAACGGCCCAGACAGGACGCTATGGCTACACCTTC.

With regard to this clone: One end of the junction fails to match germline, which may point to a read error. The chain couples TRBV6-6 to TRBJ1-2; TRBD1 matches 8 bases. The CDR3 has 13 residues. Germline CDR1 and CDR2: MNHNY and SVGAGI (reference sequence). Written as DNA, the CDR3 is TGTGCCATCAGTGCGGACAGGGACTATGGCTACACCTTC. It translates to CAISADRDYGYTF.

This chain joins TRBV4-3 and TRBJ1-2; 10 positions match TRBD1. The germline CDR1 and CDR2 sequences are LGHNA and YSLEER. The V and J ends lost 0 bases and 0 bases, in that order; junction bases with no gene match: 13. The CDR3 is 20 residues long. The CDR3 coding sequence is TGCGCCAGCAGCCAAGAGGCGCCGGGGACAGGGGTTGGGGCTAACTATGGCTACACCTTC. It translates to CASSQEAPGTGVGANYGYTF.

The chain uses TRBV5-1 and TRBJ1-5; 8 nucleotides align to TRBD1. The CDR3 runs 20 residues. V shed 4 bases, J shed 6 bases, and the junction held 24 bases outside the gene matches. Germline loops: CDR1 SGHRS, CDR2 YFSETQ. The CDR3: CASSPDLWRDRRLPGQPQHF. CDR3 bases: TGCGCCAGCAGCCCGGATTTGTGGCGGGACAGGAGACTACCGGGTCAGCCCCAGCATTTT.

V gene TRBV27 combines with J gene TRBJ1-1, with D uncertain. CDR1 MNHEY and CDR2 SMNVEV come from the germline V gene (reference sequence). The CDR3 extends over 11 amino acids. With 6 bases removed from V and 6 bases from J, the gap between germline ends came to 8 bases. The chain's CDR3 is CASRGGAEAFF. The CDR3 coding sequence is TGTGCCAGCAGGGGAGGAGCTGAAGCTTTCTTT.